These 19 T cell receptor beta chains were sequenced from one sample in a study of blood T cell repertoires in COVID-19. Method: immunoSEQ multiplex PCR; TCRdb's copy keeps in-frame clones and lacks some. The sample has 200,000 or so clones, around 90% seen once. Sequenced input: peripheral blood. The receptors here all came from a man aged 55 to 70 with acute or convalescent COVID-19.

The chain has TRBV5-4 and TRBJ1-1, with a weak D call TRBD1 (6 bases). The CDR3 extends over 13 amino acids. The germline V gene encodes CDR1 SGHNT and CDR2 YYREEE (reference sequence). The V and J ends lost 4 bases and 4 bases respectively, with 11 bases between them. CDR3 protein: CASSPARGTEAFF. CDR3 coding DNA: TGTGCCAGCAGCCCGGCCAGGGGCACTGAAGCTTTCTTT.

The CDR3 protein is CASSRDNAANTEAFF. CDR3 sequence (DNA): TGTGCCAGCTCCAGGGACAACGCGGCGAACACTGAAGCTTTCTTT. V and J are TRBV2 and TRBJ1-1, with a weak D call TRBD1 (6 bases). V gave up 8 bases and J gave up 1 base, with 17 bases separating them. There are 15 residues in the CDR3. The germline CDR1 and CDR2 sequences are SNHLY and FYNNEI.

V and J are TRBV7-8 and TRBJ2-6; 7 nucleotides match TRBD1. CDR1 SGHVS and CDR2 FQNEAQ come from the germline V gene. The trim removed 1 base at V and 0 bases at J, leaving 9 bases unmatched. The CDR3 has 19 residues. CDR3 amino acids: CASSLDNRGSSSGANVLTF. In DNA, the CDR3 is TGTGCCAGCAGCTTAGACAACAGGGGTTCCAGCTCTGGGGCCAACGTCCTGACTTTC.

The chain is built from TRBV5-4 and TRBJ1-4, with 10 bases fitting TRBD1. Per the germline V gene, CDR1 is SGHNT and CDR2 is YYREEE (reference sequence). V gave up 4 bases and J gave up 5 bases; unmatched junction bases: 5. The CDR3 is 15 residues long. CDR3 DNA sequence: TGTGCCAGCAGCCCTGACAGGGGGCGGAATGAAAAACTGTTTTTT. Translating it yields CASSPDRGRNEKLFF.

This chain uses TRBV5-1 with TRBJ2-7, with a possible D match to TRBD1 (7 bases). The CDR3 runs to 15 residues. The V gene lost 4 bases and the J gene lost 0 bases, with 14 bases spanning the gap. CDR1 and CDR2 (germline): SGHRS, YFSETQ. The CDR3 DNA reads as TGCGCCAGCAGCCTCGCGGGACAGATCTCCTACGAGCAGTACTTC. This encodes CASSLAGQISYEQYF.

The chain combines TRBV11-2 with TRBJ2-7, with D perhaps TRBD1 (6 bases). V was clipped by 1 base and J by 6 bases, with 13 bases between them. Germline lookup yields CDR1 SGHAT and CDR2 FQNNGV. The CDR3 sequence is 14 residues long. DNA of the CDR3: TGTGCCAGCAGCTTAGGAAGACAGGCGCTCGAGCAGTACTTC. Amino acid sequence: CASSLGRQALEQYF.

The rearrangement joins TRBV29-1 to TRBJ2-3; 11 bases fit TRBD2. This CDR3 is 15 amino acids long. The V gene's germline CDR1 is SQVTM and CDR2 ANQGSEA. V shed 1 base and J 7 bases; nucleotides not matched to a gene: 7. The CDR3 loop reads CSVEGSSGGWNTQYF. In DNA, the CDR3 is TGCAGCGTTGAAGGATCTAGCGGGGGGTGGAATACGCAGTATTTT.

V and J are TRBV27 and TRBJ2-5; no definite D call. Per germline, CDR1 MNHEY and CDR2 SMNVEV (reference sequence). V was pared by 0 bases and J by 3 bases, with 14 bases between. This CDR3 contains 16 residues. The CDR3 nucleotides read TGTGCCAGCAGTTTATCGGTCAGTCACCTCAAAGAGACCCAGTACTTC. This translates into CASSLSVSHLKETQYF.

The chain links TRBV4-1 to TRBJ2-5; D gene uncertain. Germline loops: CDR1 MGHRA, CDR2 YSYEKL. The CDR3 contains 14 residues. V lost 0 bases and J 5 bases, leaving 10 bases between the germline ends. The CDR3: CASSQDSQLETQYF. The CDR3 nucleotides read TGCGCCAGCAGCCAAGATTCCCAGTTGGAGACCCAGTACTTC.

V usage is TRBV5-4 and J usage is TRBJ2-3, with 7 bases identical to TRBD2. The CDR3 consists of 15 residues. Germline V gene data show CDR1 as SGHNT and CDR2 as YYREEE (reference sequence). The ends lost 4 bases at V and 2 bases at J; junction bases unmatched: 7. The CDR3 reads CASSRGLEHTDTQYF. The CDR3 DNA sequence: TGTGCCAGCAGCCGCGGACTAGAACACACAGATACGCAGTATTTT. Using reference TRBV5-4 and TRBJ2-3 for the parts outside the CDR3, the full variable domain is ETGVTQSPTHLIKTRGQQVTLRCSSQSGHNTVSWYQQALGQGPQFIFQYYREEENGRGNFPPRFSGLQFPNYSSELNVNALELDDSALYLCASSRGLEHTDTQYFGPGTRLTVL.

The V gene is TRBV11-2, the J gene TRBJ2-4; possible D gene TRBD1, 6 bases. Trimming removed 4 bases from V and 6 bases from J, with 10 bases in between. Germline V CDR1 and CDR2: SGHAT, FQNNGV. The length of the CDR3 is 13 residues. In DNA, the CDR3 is TGTGCCAGCAGCTGGTCAGGGGCAAACATTCAGTACTTC. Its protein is CASSWSGANIQYF.

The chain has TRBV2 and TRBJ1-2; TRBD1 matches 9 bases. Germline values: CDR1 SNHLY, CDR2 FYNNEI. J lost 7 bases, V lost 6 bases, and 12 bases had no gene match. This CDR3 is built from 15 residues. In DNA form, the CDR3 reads TGTGCCAGCAGCTATCAGCCGACAGGGGGAGGTGGCTACACCTTC. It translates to CASSYQPTGGGGYTF.

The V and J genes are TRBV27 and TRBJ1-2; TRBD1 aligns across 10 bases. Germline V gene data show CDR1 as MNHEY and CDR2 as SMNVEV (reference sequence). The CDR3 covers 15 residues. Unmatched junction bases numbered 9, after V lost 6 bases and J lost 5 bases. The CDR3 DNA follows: TGTGCCAGCAGAGGGACAGGGGCCACGGGGTATGGCTACACCTTC. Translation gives CASRGTGATGYGYTF.

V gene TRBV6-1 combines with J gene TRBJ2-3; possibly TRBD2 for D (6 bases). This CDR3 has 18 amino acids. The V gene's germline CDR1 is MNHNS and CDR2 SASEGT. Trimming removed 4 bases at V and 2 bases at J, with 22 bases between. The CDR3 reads CASSVGGSWARSTDTQYF. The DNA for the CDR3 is TGTGCCAGCAGTGTCGGGGGTTCGTGGGCTCGTTCCACAGATACGCAGTATTTT.

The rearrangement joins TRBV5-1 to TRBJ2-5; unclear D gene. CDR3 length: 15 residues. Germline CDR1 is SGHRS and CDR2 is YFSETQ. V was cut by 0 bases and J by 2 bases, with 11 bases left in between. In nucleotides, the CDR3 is TGCGCCAGCAGCTTGGGCCGGGTCAGACAAGAGACCCAGTACTTC. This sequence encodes CASSLGRVRQETQYF.

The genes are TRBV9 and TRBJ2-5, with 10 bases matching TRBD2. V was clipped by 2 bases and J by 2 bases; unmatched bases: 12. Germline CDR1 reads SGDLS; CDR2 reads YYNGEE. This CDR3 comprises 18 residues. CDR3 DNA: TGTGCCAGCAGCGTCCGGGGAAGCGGGGGGGATATTCAAGAGACCCAGTACTTC. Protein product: CASSVRGSGGDIQETQYF.

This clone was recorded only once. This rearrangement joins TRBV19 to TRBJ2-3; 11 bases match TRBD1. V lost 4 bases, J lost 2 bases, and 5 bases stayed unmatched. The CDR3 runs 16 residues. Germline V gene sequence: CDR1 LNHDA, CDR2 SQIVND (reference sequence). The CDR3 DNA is TGTGCCAGTAGTACTCGGACAGGGGGCAACACAGATACGCAGTATTTT. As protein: CASSTRTGGNTDTQYF. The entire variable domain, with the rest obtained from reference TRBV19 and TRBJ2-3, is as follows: DGGITQSPKYLFRKEGQNVTLSCEQNLNHDAMYWYRQDPGQGLRLIYYSQIVNDFQKGDIAEGYSVSREKKESFPLTVTSAQKNPTAFYLCASSTRTGGNTDTQYFGPGTRLTVL.

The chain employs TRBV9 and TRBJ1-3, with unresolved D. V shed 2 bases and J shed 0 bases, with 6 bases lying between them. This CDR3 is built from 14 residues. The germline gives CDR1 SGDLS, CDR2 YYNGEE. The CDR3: CASSVGDSGNTIYF. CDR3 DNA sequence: TGTGCCAGCAGCGTCGGGGACTCTGGAAACACCATATATTTT.

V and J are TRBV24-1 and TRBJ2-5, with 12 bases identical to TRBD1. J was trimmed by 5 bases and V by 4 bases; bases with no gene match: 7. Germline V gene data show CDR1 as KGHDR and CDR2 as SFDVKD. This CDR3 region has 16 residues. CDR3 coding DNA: TGTGCCACCAGTGACCCGGGACAGGGGGCAGGGGAGACCCAGTACTTC. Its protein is CATSDPGQGAGETQYF.